The present TCR beta chain was sequenced within a study of cytomegalovirus exposure and HLA in healthy donors. Each donor was nominally healthy when sampled (though unrecorded immune exposures were likely). In the PCR, 60 Vbeta and 13 Jbeta primers were used. Data came from immunoSEQ multiplex PCR; TCRdb stores just in-frame clones and leaves some out. The data show 150,000 or so clones, roughly 87% seen once. CDR1 SGHAT and CDR2 FQNNGV come from the germline V gene. The V gene lost 4 bases and the J gene lost 5 bases, with 19 bases spanning the gap. The CDR3 spans 16 residues. The sequence was collected from a man in his fifties or sixties in good health and CMV-seropositive. Sequencing input: PBMCs. This chain connects TRBV11-2 to TRBJ2-3; the D gene is possibly TRBD1 (6 bases). CDR3 sequence reads: CASSSRGLWGIDTQYF. The CDR3 nucleotides read TGTGCCAGCAGCTCTAGGGGGTTGTGGGGGATAGATACGCAGTATTTT.